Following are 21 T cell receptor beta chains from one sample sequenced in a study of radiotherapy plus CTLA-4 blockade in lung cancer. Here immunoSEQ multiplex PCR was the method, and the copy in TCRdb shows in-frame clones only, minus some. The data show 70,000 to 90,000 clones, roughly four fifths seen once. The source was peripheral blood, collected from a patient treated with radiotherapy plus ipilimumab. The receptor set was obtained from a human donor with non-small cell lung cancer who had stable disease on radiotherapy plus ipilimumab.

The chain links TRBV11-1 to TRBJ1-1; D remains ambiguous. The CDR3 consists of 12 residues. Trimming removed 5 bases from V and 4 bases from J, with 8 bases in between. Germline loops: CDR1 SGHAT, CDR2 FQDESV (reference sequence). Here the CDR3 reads CASSRLGTEAFF. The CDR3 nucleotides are TGTGCCAGCAGCCGCTTAGGCACTGAAGCTTTCTTT.

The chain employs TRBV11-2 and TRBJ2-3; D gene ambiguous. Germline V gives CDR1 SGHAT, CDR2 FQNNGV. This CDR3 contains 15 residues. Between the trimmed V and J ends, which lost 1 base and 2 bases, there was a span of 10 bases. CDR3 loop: CASSLVGYITDTQYF. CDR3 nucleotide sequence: TGTGCCAGCAGCTTAGTAGGCTACATCACAGATACGCAGTATTTT.

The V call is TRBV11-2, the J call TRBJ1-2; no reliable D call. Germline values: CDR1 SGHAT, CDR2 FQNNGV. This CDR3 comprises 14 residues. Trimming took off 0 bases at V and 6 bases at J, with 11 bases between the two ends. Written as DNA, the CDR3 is TGTGCCAGCAGCTTAGAACGAAGGGTCCATGGCTACACCTTC. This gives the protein CASSLERRVHGYTF.

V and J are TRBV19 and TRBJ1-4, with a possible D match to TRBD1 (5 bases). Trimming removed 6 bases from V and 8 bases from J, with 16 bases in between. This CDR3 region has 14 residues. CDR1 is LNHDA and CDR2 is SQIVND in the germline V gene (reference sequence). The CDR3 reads CASSRGANNEKLFF. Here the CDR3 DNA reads TGTGCCAGTAGCCGCGGGGCGAATAACGAAAAACTGTTTTTT. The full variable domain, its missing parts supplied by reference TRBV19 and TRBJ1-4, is DGGITQSPKYLFRKEGQNVTLSCEQNLNHDAMYWYRQDPGQGLRLIYYSQIVNDFQKGDIAEGYSVSREKKESFPLTVTSAQKNPTAFYLCASSRGANNEKLFFGSGTQLSVL.

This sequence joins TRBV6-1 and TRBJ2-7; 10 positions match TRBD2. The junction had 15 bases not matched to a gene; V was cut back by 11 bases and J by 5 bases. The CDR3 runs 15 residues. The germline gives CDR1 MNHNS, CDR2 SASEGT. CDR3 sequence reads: CASRASGSTGDEQYF. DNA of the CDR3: TGTGCCTCGCGGGCTAGCGGGAGCACCGGAGACGAGCAGTACTTC.

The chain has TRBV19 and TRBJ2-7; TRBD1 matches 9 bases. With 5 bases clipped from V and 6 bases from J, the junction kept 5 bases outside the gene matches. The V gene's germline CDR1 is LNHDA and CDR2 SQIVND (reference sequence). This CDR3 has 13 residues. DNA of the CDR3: TGTGCCAGTAGTGGGGGACAGGGAGTCGAGCAGTACTTC. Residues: CASSGGQGVEQYF.

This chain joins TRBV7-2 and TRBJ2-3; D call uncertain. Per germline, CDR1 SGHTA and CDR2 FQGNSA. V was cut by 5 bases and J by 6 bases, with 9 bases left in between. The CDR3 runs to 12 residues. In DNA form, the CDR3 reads TGTGCCAGCAGCCTTAGCAAGGATACGCAGTATTTT. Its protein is CASSLSKDTQYF.

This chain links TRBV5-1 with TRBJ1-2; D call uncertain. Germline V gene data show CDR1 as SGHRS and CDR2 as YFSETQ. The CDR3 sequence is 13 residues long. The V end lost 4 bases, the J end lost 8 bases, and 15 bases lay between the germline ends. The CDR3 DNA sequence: TGCGCCAGCAGCCTCCGTGAGAGGCAAGGCTACACCTTC. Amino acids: CASSLRERQGYTF.

CDR3 region: CASSFRGQNTGELFF. CDR3 in DNA: TGTGCCAGCAGCTTCCGCGGACAGAACACCGGGGAGCTGTTTTTT. The chain uses TRBV7-3 and TRBJ2-2, with D possibly TRBD1 on 5 matching bases. The CDR3 extends over 15 amino acids. Germline loops: CDR1 SGHTA, CDR2 FQGTGA. Trimming pared 3 bases from V and 1 base from J, leaving 9 bases between.

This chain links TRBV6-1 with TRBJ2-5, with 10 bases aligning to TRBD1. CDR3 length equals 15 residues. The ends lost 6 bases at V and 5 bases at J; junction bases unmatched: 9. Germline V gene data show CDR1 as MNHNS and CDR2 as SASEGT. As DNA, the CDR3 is TGTGCCAGCAGGGATAGACAGGGGGCCCAGGAGACCCAGTACTTC. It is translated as CASRDRQGAQETQYF.

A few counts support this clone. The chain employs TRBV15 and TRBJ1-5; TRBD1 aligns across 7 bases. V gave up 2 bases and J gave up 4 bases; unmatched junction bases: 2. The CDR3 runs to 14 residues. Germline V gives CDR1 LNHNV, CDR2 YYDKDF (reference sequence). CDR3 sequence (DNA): TGTGCCACCAGCAGACCGGGACAGAATCAGCCCCAGCATTTT. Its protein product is CATSRPGQNQPQHF.

The CDR3 loop is CASSLVGQGSYNEQFF. The CDR3 coding sequence is TGTGCCAGCAGCTTAGTGGGACAGGGCTCCTACAATGAGCAGTTCTTC. This chain links TRBV7-3 with TRBJ2-1; 9 nucleotides align to TRBD1. Trimming took 2 bases from V and 0 from J; bases not matched to a gene: 2. This CDR3 region has 16 residues. The germline CDR1 and CDR2 sequences are SGHTA and FQGTGA.

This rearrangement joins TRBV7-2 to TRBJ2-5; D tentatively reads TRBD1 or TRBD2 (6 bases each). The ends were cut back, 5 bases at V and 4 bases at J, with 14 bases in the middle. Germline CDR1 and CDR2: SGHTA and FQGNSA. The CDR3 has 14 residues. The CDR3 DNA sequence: TGTGCCAGCAGCGGACCCCGGGGGCCAGAGACCCAGTACTTC. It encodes CASSGPRGPETQYF. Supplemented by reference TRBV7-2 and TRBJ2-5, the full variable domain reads GAGVSQSPSNKVTEKGKDVELRCDPISGHTALYWYRQSLGQGLEFLIYFQGNSAPDKSGLPSDRFSAERTGGSVSTLTIQRTQQEDSAVYLCASSGPRGPETQYFGPGTRLLVL.

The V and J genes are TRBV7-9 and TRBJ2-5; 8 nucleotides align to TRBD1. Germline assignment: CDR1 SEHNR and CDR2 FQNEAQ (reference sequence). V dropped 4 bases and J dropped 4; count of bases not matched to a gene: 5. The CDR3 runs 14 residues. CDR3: CASSSGQGGETQYF. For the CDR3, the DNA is TGTGCCAGCAGCTCCGGACAGGGAGGAGAGACCCAGTACTTC.

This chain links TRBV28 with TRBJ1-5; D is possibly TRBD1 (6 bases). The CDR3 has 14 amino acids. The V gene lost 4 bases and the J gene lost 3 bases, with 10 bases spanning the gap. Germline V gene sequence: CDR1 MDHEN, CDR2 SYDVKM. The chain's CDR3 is CASSSRGYNQPQHF. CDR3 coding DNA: TGTGCCAGCAGTTCCAGGGGCTACAATCAGCCCCAGCATTTT.

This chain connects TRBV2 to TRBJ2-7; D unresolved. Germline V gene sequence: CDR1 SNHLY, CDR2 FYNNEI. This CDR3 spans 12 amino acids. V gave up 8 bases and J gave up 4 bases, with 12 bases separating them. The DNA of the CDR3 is TGTGCCAGCCGTTCTGGGGTGTACGAGCAGTACTTC. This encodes CASRSGVYEQYF.

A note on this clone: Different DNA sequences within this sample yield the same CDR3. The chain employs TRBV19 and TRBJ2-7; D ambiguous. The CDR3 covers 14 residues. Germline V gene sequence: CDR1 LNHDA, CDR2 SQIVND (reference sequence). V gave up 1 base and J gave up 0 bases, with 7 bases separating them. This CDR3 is CASSIVGSSYEQYF. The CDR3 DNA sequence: TGTGCCAGTAGTATAGTGGGTAGCTCCTACGAGCAGTACTTC.

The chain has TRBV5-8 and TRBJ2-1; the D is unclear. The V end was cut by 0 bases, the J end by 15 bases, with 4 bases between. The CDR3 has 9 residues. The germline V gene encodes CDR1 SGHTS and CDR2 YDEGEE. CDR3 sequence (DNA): TGTGCCAGCAGCTTGGTGCTGTTCTTC. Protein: CASSLVLFF.

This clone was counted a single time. The CDR3 DNA sequence: TGCGCCAGCAGCTTCGGCGGGAGCTCCTACGAGCAGTACTTC. Translated, it gives CASSFGGSSYEQYF. This chain joins TRBV5-1 and TRBJ2-7; 7 nucleotides agree with TRBD2. The V gene end was trimmed by 2 bases and the J gene end by 0 bases; junction bases not matched to a gene: 2. The CDR3 is made up of 14 amino acids. Germline V lookup: CDR1 SGHRS, CDR2 YFSETQ. The full variable domain, rest sourced from reference TRBV5-1 and TRBJ2-7, is KAGVTQTPRYLIKTRGQQVTLSCSPISGHRSVSWYQQTPGQGLQFLFEYFSETQRNKGNFPGRFSGRQFSNSRSEMNVSTLELGDSALYLCASSFGGSSYEQYFGPGTRLTVT.

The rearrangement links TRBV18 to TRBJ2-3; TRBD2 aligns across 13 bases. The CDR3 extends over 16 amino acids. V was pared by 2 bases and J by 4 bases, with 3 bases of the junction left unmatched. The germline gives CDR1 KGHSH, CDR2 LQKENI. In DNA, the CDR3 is TGTGCCAGCTCACCAGGACTAGCGGGGGTCGCAGATACGCAGTATTTT. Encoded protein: CASSPGLAGVADTQYF.

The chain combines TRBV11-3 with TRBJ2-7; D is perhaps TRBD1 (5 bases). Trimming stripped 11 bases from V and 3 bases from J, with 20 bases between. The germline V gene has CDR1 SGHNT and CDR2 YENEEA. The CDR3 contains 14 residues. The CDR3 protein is CAATKRGRSYEQYF. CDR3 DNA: TGTGCCGCGACCAAAAGGGGAAGAAGCTACGAGCAGTACTTC.